These 7 T cell receptor beta chains were sequenced from one sample in a study of blood T cell repertoires in COVID-19. Here immunoSEQ multiplex PCR was the method, and the copy in TCRdb shows in-frame clones only, minus some. The table lists tens of thousands of clones, approximately 90% of them singletons. Material for sequencing was peripheral blood. The receptors stem from a woman under 40 in a cohort sampled during active COVID-19.

The chain carries TRBV2 and TRBJ1-1, with TRBD1 identical over 7 bases. The CDR3 length is 15 residues. Germline CDR1 reads SNHLY; CDR2 reads FYNNEI. With 4 bases clipped from V and 10 bases from J, the junction kept 15 bases outside the gene matches. The CDR3 nucleotides read TGTGCCAGCAGTGGCCCCCCCCACGACAGGGCCGCAGCTTTCTTT. It translates to CASSGPPHDRAAAFF.

This rearrangement joins TRBV9 to TRBJ2-7; a weak D match, TRBD1 (6 bases). V dropped 4 bases and J dropped 2 bases, with 13 bases sitting between them. Per the germline V gene, CDR1 is SGDLS and CDR2 is YYNGEE. The CDR3 is 14 amino acids. The DNA of the CDR3 is TGTGCCAGCAGCCCTGGACAGAGCCCCTACGAGCAGTACTTC. Translating gives CASSPGQSPYEQYF.

This clone has just one count. This chain connects TRBV6-5 to TRBJ2-1, with 9 bases that match TRBD1. Germline assignment: CDR1 MNHEY and CDR2 SVGAGI. V was pared by 6 bases and J by 6 bases, with 3 bases of the junction left unmatched. The CDR3 runs 13 residues. In DNA, the CDR3 is TGTGCCAGCAGAAGACAGGGGGGCAATGAGCAGTTCTTC. Translation gives CASRRQGGNEQFF.

The V gene is TRBV28, the J gene TRBJ2-2; 9 bases match TRBD2. The V gene end was trimmed by 6 bases and the J gene end by 6 bases; junction bases not matched to a gene: 11. The V gene's germline CDR1 is MDHEN and CDR2 SYDVKM. This CDR3 is built from 16 residues. The CDR3 region has the DNA TGTGCCAGCAGAAAGGAATTAGCGGGAGTGCCCGGGGAGCTGTTTTTT. Its protein product is CASRKELAGVPGELFF.

The CDR3 spells CASSLKSYEQYF. In DNA, the CDR3 is TGTGCCAGCTCACTTAAATCCTACGAGCAGTACTTC. The chain combines TRBV18 with TRBJ2-7; D gene ambiguous. This CDR3 spans 12 amino acids. CDR1 is KGHSH, CDR2 LQKENI, per germline. The ends were cut back, 4 bases at V and 1 base at J, with 5 bases in the middle.

In its sample, this clone was seen a few times. The genes are TRBV9 and TRBJ1-6, with a weak D call TRBD1 (6 bases). V gave up 4 bases and J gave up 8 bases, with 13 bases separating them. The CDR3 totals 14 residues. CDR1 and CDR2 (germline): SGDLS, YYNGEE. This CDR3 reads CASSLRGGHSPLHF. In nucleotides, the CDR3 is TGTGCCAGCAGCCTCAGGGGAGGGCATTCACCCCTCCACTTT. The full variable domain, with the rest looked up from reference TRBV9 and TRBJ1-6, is DSGVTQTPKHLITATGQRVTLRCSPRSGDLSVYWYQQSLDQGLQFLIQYYNGEERAKGNILERFSAQQFPDLHSELNLSSLELGDSALYFCASSLRGGHSPLHFGNGTRLTVT.

This clone is a singleton in its sample. The rearrangement uses TRBV29-1 and TRBJ2-3, with 8 bases lining up with TRBD2. The CDR3 has 13 residues. Germline V CDR1 and CDR2: SQVTM, ANQGSEA. The J segment lost 3 bases and the V segment lost 1 base, leaving 0 bases of the junction unmatched. The chain's CDR3 is CSVEASGTDTQYF. In DNA form, the CDR3 reads TGCAGCGTTGAAGCTAGCGGGACAGATACGCAGTATTTT.